The 16 T cell receptor beta chains given below trace back to one sample, sequenced in a study of T cells after yellow fever vaccination. TCRdb reprocessed the 5' RACE reads via MiXCR and lists one record per CDR3 protein. The sample shows a few hundred thousand distinct CDR3 sequences, under 25% of them seen only once. The specimen comprised PBMCs, sampled 15 days after the yellow fever booster vaccination. These receptors all come from a man aged 25-40 years who received the YFV17D yellow fever vaccine.

This clonotype was counted between two and nine times. This rearrangement joins TRBV20-1 to TRBJ2-1; a weak D match, TRBD2 (6 bases). Germline-derived CDR1 and CDR2 are DFQATT and SNEGSKA (reference sequence). V lost 4 bases, J lost 6 bases, and 16 bases lay in between. This CDR3 has 14 amino acids. The CDR3 spells CSANRPRGSNEQFF. CDR3 nucleotides: TGCAGTGCTAACCGGCCCCGGGGGAGCAATGAGCAGTTCTTC.

V gene TRBV12-3 or TRBV12-4 combines with J gene TRBJ2-5; either TRBD1 or TRBD2 may supply D (5 bases each). The CDR3 sequence is 15 residues long. V dropped 5 bases and J dropped 9 bases, with 22 bases sitting between them. The CDR3, as DNA: TGTGCCAGCAGTGATCCGGGACGGGGAAAGAAGGCCCAGTACTTC. Translated: CASSDPGRGKKAQYF.

This clonotype was observed a handful of times. This chain uses TRBV9 with TRBJ2-7; D gene uncertain. This CDR3 comprises 15 residues. V was cut by 0 bases and J by 0 bases, with 10 bases left in between. Germline CDR1 SGDLS, CDR2 YYNGEE. Here the CDR3 DNA reads TGTGCCAGCAGCGTAGGAGGCCGCAGCTCCTACGAGCAGTACTTC. Translated, it gives CASSVGGRSSYEQYF.

The V call is TRBV10-3, the J call TRBJ2-3; D gene ambiguous. This CDR3 is built from 14 residues. Germline lookup yields CDR1 ENHRY and CDR2 SYGVKD. Trimming stripped 7 bases from V and 1 base from J, with 12 bases between. CDR3: CAITPSGGTDTQYF. The CDR3 DNA reads as TGTGCCATCACCCCCAGTGGGGGCACAGATACGCAGTATTTT.

This clonotype was recorded a few times. V usage is TRBV20-1 and J usage is TRBJ2-3; 8 nucleotides line up with TRBD2. Germline loops: CDR1 DFQATT, CDR2 SNEGSKA (reference sequence). CDR3 length: 15 amino acids. The CDR3, as DNA: TGCAGCGCTTGGGTAGCGGGGCCTAGCACAGATACGCAGTATTTT. Its protein product is CSAWVAGPSTDTQYF.

The chain recombines TRBV20-1 with TRBJ2-7, with D possibly matching TRBD1 (6 bases). The CDR3 extends over 15 amino acids. Trimming removed 1 base from V and 1 base from J, with 14 bases in between. CDR1 and CDR2 (germline): DFQATT, SNEGSKA (reference sequence). The CDR3 reads CSARGLGTMSYEQYF. Here the CDR3 DNA reads TGCAGTGCTAGAGGTCTTGGGACAATGTCCTACGAGCAGTACTTC.

The sample holds a few counts of this clonotype. The J gene is TRBJ2-3, the V gene TRBV11-2, with 13 bases fitting TRBD2. Germline CDR1 is SGHAT and CDR2 is FQNNGV. This CDR3 spans 17 amino acids. The ends lost 6 bases at V and 3 bases at J; junction bases unmatched: 9. The chain's CDR3 is CASRSTSGRAQTDTQYF. CDR3 nucleotide sequence: TGTGCCAGCAGGTCAACTAGCGGGAGGGCCCAGACAGATACGCAGTATTTT.

The genes are TRBV29-1 and TRBJ2-7, with 10 bases lining up with TRBD1. The CDR3 spans 15 residues. After removal of 4 bases from V and 4 bases from J, the junction contained 10 bases not matched to a gene. CDR1 and CDR2 (germline): SQVTM, ANQGSEA. The DNA for the CDR3 is TGCAGCGTTGTGGAGGACAGGGGGAGAAGTTACGAGCAGTACTTC. Translating it yields CSVVEDRGRSYEQYF.

This chain uses TRBV7-2 with TRBJ2-3; D perhaps matches TRBD2 (6 bases). Germline CDR1 and CDR2: SGHTA and FQGNSA. V lost 8 bases to trimming and J lost 2 bases, with 17 bases between them. CDR3 size: 15 residues. The CDR3 is CASGLSGVPTDTQYF. The CDR3 nucleotides read TGTGCCAGCGGACTCTCGGGAGTCCCCACAGATACGCAGTATTTT. The variable domain in full, completed from reference TRBV7-2 and TRBJ2-3, reads GAGVSQSPSNKVTEKGKDVELRCDPISGHTALYWYRQSLGQGLEFLIYFQGNSAPDKSGLPSDRFSAERTGGSVSTLTIQRTQQEDSAVYLCASGLSGVPTDTQYFGPGTRLTVL.

This clonotype turned up a few times. This chain uses TRBV18 with TRBJ2-7; TRBD1 agrees at 8 bases. V shed 5 bases and J 4 bases; nucleotides not matched to a gene: 19. The germline V gene has CDR1 KGHSH and CDR2 LQKENI. The CDR3 consists of 18 residues. The CDR3 is CASSFFVGDRSASYEQYF. DNA of the CDR3: TGTGCCAGCTCATTTTTCGTGGGGGACAGGAGCGCATCTTACGAGCAGTACTTC.

This clonotype occurred a few times. The rearrangement links TRBV6-5 to TRBJ2-7; TRBD2 might be the D (6 bases). Germline CDR1 MNHEY, CDR2 SVGAGI. The CDR3 spans 15 residues. The V end lost 0 bases, the J end lost 2 bases, and 11 bases lay between the germline ends. The CDR3 loop reads CASSYSLAGTYEQYF. CDR3 coding DNA: TGTGCCAGCAGTTACTCGTTGGCGGGGACCTACGAGCAGTACTTC.

The chain combines TRBV4-3 with TRBJ2-2; D might be TRBD1 (5 bases). Germline CDR1 and CDR2: LGHNA and YSLEER. V was clipped by 1 base and J by 4 bases, with 10 bases between them. The CDR3 runs 15 residues. The CDR3 DNA is TGCGCCAGCAGCCAAGGGACATTACTCACCGGGGAGCTGTTTTTT. Encoded protein: CASSQGTLLTGELFF.

The V and J genes are TRBV6-2 or TRBV6-3 and TRBJ2-1; perhaps TRBD1 as D (6 bases). The CDR3 extends over 14 amino acids. Per germline, CDR1 MNHEY and CDR2 SVGEGT. V lost 10 bases and J lost 3, with 16 bases in between. The chain's CDR3 is CAIGQPLGYNEQFF. In nucleotides, the CDR3 is TGTGCCATAGGACAGCCGTTAGGCTACAATGAGCAGTTCTTC.

The chain links TRBV29-1 to TRBJ2-2, with 8 bases fitting TRBD2. The V segment lost 1 base and the J segment 1 base; nucleotides outside the gene matches: 2. This CDR3 contains 15 residues. Germline CDR1 SQVTM, CDR2 ANQGSEA. The CDR3 region is CSVEGTSGNTGELFF. CDR3 DNA sequence: TGCAGCGTTGAAGGAACTAGCGGGAACACCGGGGAGCTGTTTTTT.

The V and J genes are TRBV20-1 and TRBJ2-5, with TRBD1 matching 8 bases. Losses at the gene ends were 1 base for V and 2 bases for J; bases not matched to a gene: 6. The CDR3 is 15 amino acids. CDR1 is DFQATT and CDR2 is SNEGSKA in the germline V gene (reference sequence). The CDR3 DNA reads TGCAGTGCTAGAGTCGGGACAGGATTACAAGAGACCCAGTACTTC. Translated: CSARVGTGLQETQYF.

This clonotype was detected only a few times. This sequence joins TRBV5-1 and TRBJ2-3; 8 nucleotides align to TRBD2. From germline, CDR1 is SGHRS and CDR2 YFSETQ. This CDR3 is built from 14 residues. J lost 5 bases, V lost 2 bases, and 4 bases had no gene match. The chain's CDR3 is CASSFSGSRDTQYF. CDR3 in DNA: TGCGCCAGCAGCTTCAGCGGGAGTCGAGATACGCAGTATTTT.